The entry below gives a single T cell receptor (beta chain) sequence along with its context. No antigen is known for it. Trimming cost V 5 bases and J 0 bases; bases outside gene matches: 6. This CDR3 region has 16 residues. Germline lookup yields CDR1 MNHEY and CDR2 SMNVEV (reference sequence). The assay ran at deep level. Genomic DNA from each subset was divided evenly over several immunoSEQ plates. Only in-frame clones appear in the TCRdb table, and some are missing; sequencing was by immunoSEQ multiplex PCR. The data hold 2.3 million or so clones, with more than 80% observed a single time. The data are from a study of shared clonotypes between healthy human individuals. Notes on the study in general: It was the few donors that limited the genetic and exposure-history diversity represented.

In the CD4+ fraction, cells were divided into CD45RA+ naive and CD45RA-negative memory subsets. The clonotype was recovered from a man aged 18 to 29 in good health. Some clones in this sample may be carry-over from other donors' samples. Sequencing input: naive CD4+ T cells from PBMCs. Subset specified: CD45RA+ positively selected. The rearrangement joins TRBV27 to TRBJ2-1; the match to TRBD2 covers 8 bases. In DNA form, the CDR3 reads TGTGCCAGCAGTCGAACGGGAGGGAGCTCCTACAATGAGCAGTTCTTC. It is translated as CASSRTGGSSYNEQFF.